This T cell receptor (beta chain) was recovered during a study of human T cells and chemical hapten exposure (dated by TCRdb to the early 2020s). Background for the entire study: For sensitization, 2% DPC in acetone was applied to an approximately 2 cm by approximately 2 cm area of upper inner arm skin. Throughout the approximately 25-week study period, patients were also given weekly therapeutic DPC doses on the scalp. Patch testing was done on the upper back using Finn chambers containing 0.01% DPC, and results were scored after 6 days according to International Contact Dermatitis Research Group standards. The mostly female patient cohort included alopecia areata with under or over 50% scalp involvement, alopecia totalis and alopecia universalis. Libraries were pooled for sequencing, and variation in per-sample TCR yields was attributed mainly to small differences in library volumes within the pool. In alopecia patients, the study followed how the peripheral blood TCR repertoire changed in vivo over primary and secondary sensitization to diphenylcyclopropenone (DPC), a hapten. Blood was sampled from patients pre-sensitization (week 0) and at 2, 6 and about 24 weeks after DPC sensitization. Blood for TCR sequencing was provided by twenty-nine alopecia patients at one to four time points (pre-sensitization, 2, 6 and 24 weeks).

The CDR3, cysteine through phenylalanine, is 14 amino acids long. The retained sequence is limited to the CDR3, 42 bases, with the frame set at the first base. V is shortened by 5 bases, J by 0 bases, and the region joining them spans 11 bases. The germline V gene specifies ENHRY as CDR1 and SYGVKD as CDR2. Explained via the paper, the time point label denotes: patch test 1, 2 weeks after DPC sensitization. This sample's treatment or condition label indicates: therapeutic diphenylcyclopropenone sensitization with weekly scalp DPC. At every patch-test visit, the blood draw took place before the patch test was put on. Eligible patients were aged 18 to 70, diagnosed with alopecia, deemed suitable for DPC therapy, and excluded if pregnant. Total RNA was extracted from unfractionated whole blood that had been collected in Tempus Blood RNA tubes. Summary of the overall study and its limitations: Compared with pre-sensitization or healthy control sets, expanded TCRs formed significantly more large CDR3 similarity clusters, which is consistent with antigen-driven responses. Because every patient had alopecia, a presumed autoimmune disease, the patients' immune response might differ from that of healthy individuals. The number of TCRs above 1 in 1000 frequency did not change with DPC sensitization; there was no evidence of global repertoire structure alterations. A positive correlation was found between the number of PT1 expanded TCRs and patch test score, with significance reached at thresholds 8, 16 and 32 but not 4. After repeated subsampling, changes were observed in the strength of the expansion versus patch-test correlation and in the threshold at which the correlation became significant.

The library was produced with RACE. Sequencing was carried out with a NextSeq 500. Library preparation attached unique molecular identifiers to individual cDNA molecules for quantitative, reproducible TCR counting. Both TCR alpha and TCR beta chains were sequenced from each blood RNA sample. For the original study's pipeline: The median number of TCRs per sample was over 95,000, ranging from about 20,000 to 750,000. The Decombinator software suite was used to annotate the V, J and CDR3 of the TCR reads. For PS versus PT1 abundance plots, all samples were subsampled to the same number of TCRs (28,000). Expanded TCRs were defined as absent before sensitization and observed at least eight times at the 2-week time point. The raw public data were reprocessed by TCRdb itself: fastp quality trimming at Q25, MiXCR clonotype calling, in-frame beta chains only. Every distinct CDR3 protein forms one entry, paired with its most common genes and DNA. For this entry, the V and J calls and clone size follow TCRdb and not the study's own pipeline. The sample table shows some 400,000 distinct CDR3 sequences, and more than 4.5% are seen once. The top ten hold approximately 2.5% of the sample.

In its sample, this clonotype was seen many times. The antigen it binds to is not known. No base quality information exists; no much larger clone differs at one position. This chain joins TRBV10-3 to TRBJ2-7; matching of 6 bases hints at TRBD1 as the D gene. This specimen consisted of whole blood, obtained in connection with sensitization to the hapten diphenylcyclopropenone (DPC). This TCR derives from a woman in her forties or fifties with alopecia areata. Some clones in this sample may be carry-over from other donors' samples. CDR3 region: CAISLLGGSYEQYF. The nucleotide sequence is TGTGCCATCAGTTTGCTAGGGGGCTCCTACGAGCAGTACTTC.